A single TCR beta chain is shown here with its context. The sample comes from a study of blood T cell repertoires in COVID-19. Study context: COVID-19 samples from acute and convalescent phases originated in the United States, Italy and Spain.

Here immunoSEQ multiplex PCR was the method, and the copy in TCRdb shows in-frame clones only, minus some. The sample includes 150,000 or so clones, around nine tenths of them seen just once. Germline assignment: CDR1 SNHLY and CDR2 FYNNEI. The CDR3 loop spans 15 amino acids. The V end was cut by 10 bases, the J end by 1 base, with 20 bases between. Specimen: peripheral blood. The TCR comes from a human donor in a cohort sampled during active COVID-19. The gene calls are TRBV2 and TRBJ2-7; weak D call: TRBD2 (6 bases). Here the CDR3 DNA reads TGTGCCACCACGCCGCGCGGGACTGCTTCCTACGAGCAGTACTTC. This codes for CATTPRGTASYEQYF.